This passage covers 4 T cell receptor beta chains from one sample sequenced in a study of shared clonotypes between healthy human individuals. This table comes from immunoSEQ multiplex PCR, and its TCRdb copy is limited to in-frame clones, with some not included. The data show 850,000 to 1,100,000 clones, about 72% seen once. Sequencing was carried out using memory CD4+ T cells from PBMCs. Specified subset: CD45RA-negative fraction. These receptors came from a man aged 18 to 30 in good health. Some clones in this sample may be carry-over from other donors' samples.

This sequence joins TRBV7-7 and TRBJ2-3; 7 nucleotides agree with TRBD2. Unmatched junction bases numbered 12, after V lost 5 bases and J lost 4 bases. Per the germline V gene, CDR1 is SSHAT and CDR2 is FNYEAQ (reference sequence). CDR3 size: 16 residues. Written as DNA, the CDR3 is TGTGCCAGCAGCCCACTAACTAGCGTAGGGGCAGATACGCAGTATTTT. It yields the protein CASSPLTSVGADTQYF.

The chain combines TRBV29-1 with TRBJ1-3, with unresolved D. Germline CDR1 and CDR2: SQVTM and ANQGSEA. The CDR3 contains 12 residues. V lost 4 bases and J lost 2, with 6 bases in between. CDR3 loop: CSVVGTGNTIYF. CDR3 bases: TGCAGCGTTGTGGGAACTGGAAACACCATATATTTT.

The chain employs TRBV14 and TRBJ2-1, with 7 bases lining up with TRBD2. The germline CDR1 and CDR2 sequences are SGHDN and FVKESK. The V gene end was trimmed by 4 bases and the J gene end by 5 bases; junction bases not matched to a gene: 14. The CDR3 runs 17 residues. The CDR3 DNA reads TGTGCCAGCAGCCCTACCTTGAGAGCTAGCGGACACAATGAGCAGTTCTTC. Translation: CASSPTLRASGHNEQFF.

The V call is TRBV7-6, the J call TRBJ2-2; D is uncertain. The CDR3 length is 14 residues. The germline gives CDR1 SGHVS, CDR2 FNYEAQ. V was shortened by 0 bases and J by 4 bases, with 6 bases between the two germline ends. CDR3 region: CASSLALGTGELFF. In DNA form, the CDR3 reads TGTGCCAGCAGCTTAGCGCTGGGCACCGGGGAGCTGTTTTTT.